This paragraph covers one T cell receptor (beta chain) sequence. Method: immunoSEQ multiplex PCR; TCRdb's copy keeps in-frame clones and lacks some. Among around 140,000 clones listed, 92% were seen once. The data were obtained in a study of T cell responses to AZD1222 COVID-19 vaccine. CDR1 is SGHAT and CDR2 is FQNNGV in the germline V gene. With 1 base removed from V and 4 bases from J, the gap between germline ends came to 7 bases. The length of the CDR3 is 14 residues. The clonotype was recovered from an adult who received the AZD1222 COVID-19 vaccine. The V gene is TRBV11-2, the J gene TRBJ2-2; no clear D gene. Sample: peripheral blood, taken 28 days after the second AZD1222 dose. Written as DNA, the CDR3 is TGTGCCAGCAGCTTAGGTGTCAGCACCGGGGAGCTGTTTTTT. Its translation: CASSLGVSTGELFF.